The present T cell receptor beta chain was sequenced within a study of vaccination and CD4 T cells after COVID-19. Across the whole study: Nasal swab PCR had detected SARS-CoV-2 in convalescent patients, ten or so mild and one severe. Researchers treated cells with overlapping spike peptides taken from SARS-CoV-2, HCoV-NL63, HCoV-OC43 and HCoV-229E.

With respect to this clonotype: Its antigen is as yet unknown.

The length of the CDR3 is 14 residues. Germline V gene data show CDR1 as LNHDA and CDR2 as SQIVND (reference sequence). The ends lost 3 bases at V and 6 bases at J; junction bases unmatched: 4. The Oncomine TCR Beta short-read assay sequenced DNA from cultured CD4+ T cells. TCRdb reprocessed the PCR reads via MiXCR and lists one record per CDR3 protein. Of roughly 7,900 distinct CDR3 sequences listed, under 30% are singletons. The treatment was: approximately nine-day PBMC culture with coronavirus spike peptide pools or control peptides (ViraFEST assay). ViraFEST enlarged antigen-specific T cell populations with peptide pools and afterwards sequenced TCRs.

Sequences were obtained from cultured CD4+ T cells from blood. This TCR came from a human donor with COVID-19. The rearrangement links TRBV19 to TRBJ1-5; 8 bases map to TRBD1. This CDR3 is CASSIGQGGQPQHF. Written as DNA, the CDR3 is TGTGCCAGTAGTATCGGACAGGGCGGTCAGCCCCAGCATTTT.